This T cell receptor beta chain is drawn from a study of T cells in Graves' hyperthyroidism and ophthalmopathy. This clonotype has ten or more counts. Looked up from germline, CDR1 is SGHDT and CDR2 is YYEEEE. This CDR3 is 16 amino acids long. Germline trimming cut 2 bases from V and 6 bases from J; bases unmatched to any gene: 9. The source material, RNA transcripts, was used to amplify TCR beta CDR3 regions. HTBI primers were used for first-round RT-PCR of the TCR CDR3. TCRdb re-called the multiplex PCR reads through MiXCR, storing one row per CDR3 protein. The data contain over 300,000 distinct CDR3 sequences, about 15% of them singletons.

This receptor was obtained from a woman between 55 and 75 years old with Graves' hyperthyroidism. Sequencing input: blood. The V call is TRBV5-6, the J call TRBJ2-7; 12 positions match TRBD1. The CDR3 region has the DNA TGTGCCAGCAGCTTAATCGGGACAGGGGGCGTAGGCGAGCAGTACTTC. It yields the protein CASSLIGTGGVGEQYF.